The clone carrying this TCR beta chain was seen a handful of times. As yet, its antigen is unknown. The assay was run at deep level. Ten immunoSEQ deep assay plates were used to sequence the DNA of unsorted PBMCs. Sequenced by immunoSEQ multiplex PCR; TCRdb stores in-frame clones only, minus some. This table holds approximately 470,000 clones, roughly 80% found once. These data come from a study of shared clonotypes between healthy human individuals. Study findings and constraints: An anticipated effect of sequencing depth on clonotype sharing among donors was recognized.

The origin of this receptor is a woman aged 40 to 50 in good health. Some clones in this sample may be carry-over from other donors' samples. The material sequenced was PBMCs.

CDR3 sequence: CASGESGWSYEQYF. In nucleotides, the CDR3 is TGTGCCAGCGGAGAGAGTGGATGGTCCTACGAGCAGTACTTC. This sequence joins TRBV28 and TRBJ2-7; D remains unclear. V shed 8 bases and J shed 1 base, with 15 bases lying between them. This CDR3 is built from 14 residues. Germline loops: CDR1 MDHEN, CDR2 SYDVKM.